The 30 T cell receptor beta chains below all came from one sample that was sequenced in a study of CD8+CD57+ T cells in acquired aplastic anemia. Patients who underwent sequencing had shown CD8+CD57+ cell expansion by flow cytometry. It was genomic DNA that served as the template for profiling TCR beta VDJ and CDR3. Each CDR3 protein is one row after TCRdb ran MiXCR on the reads. The table lists about 290,000 distinct CDR3 sequences, approximately 60% of them singletons, with 1.3% in the top ten. The sequenced material came from sorted CD4+, CD8+, or CD8+CD57+ T cells (not recorded which) from PBMCs. These receptors all stem from a human donor with aplastic anemia.

The rearrangement links TRBV10-3 to TRBJ1-2; 7 bases match TRBD1. After removal of 7 bases from V and 4 bases from J, the junction contained 12 bases not matched to a gene. CDR1 and CDR2 from the germline V gene are ENHRY and SYGVKD. This CDR3 spans 15 amino acids. The CDR3 nucleotides are TGTGCCATCAACGAGGGAACAGGGGACGGCTATGGCTACACCTTC. It codes for CAINEGTGDGYGYTF.

This clonotype turned up a few times. This chain connects TRBV3-1 to TRBJ2-2; TRBD1 aligns across 11 bases. From germline, CDR1 is LGHDT and CDR2 YNNKEL (reference sequence). The V segment lost 4 bases and the J segment 5 bases; nucleotides outside the gene matches: 3. This CDR3 is built from 15 residues. The CDR3 DNA is TGTGCCAGCAGCCCCGGGACAGGGGGTACCGGGGAGCTGTTTTTT. Translated: CASSPGTGGTGELFF.

This clonotype was recorded a few times. The junction departs from the called germline gene at one end, perhaps through a read error. The V gene is TRBV5-1, the J gene TRBJ2-5; D is perhaps TRBD1 (6 bases). In germline, CDR1 is SGHRS, CDR2 YFSETQ. This CDR3 region has 14 residues. This chain's CDR3 is CASSLQGDQETQYF. In nucleotides, the CDR3 is TGTGCCAGCAGCTTACAGGGTGACCAAGAGACCCAGTACTTC.

The chain couples TRBV6-4 to TRBJ1-6; weak D call: TRBD1 (6 bases). Germline loops: CDR1 MRHNA, CDR2 SNTAGT. The CDR3 is 14 amino acids. Trimming took off 6 bases at V and 10 bases at J, with 16 bases between the two ends. CDR3 region: CASSAGTSFSPLHF. Written as DNA, the CDR3 is TGTGCCAGCAGCGCCGGGACAAGTTTCTCACCCCTCCACTTT.

In its sample, this clonotype was seen a few times. This chain connects TRBV5-5 to TRBJ1-1, with D perhaps matching TRBD1 (6 bases). The CDR3 is made up of 13 amino acids. Germline V gene sequence: CDR1 SGHKS, CDR2 YYEKEE (reference sequence). The germline V and J ends were trimmed by 8 bases and 1 base, with 12 bases remaining between them. CDR3 bases: TGTGCCAGTAAATTGACAGGGAACACTGAAGCTTTCTTT. Amino acid sequence: CASKLTGNTEAFF.

The rearrangement joins TRBV7-6 to TRBJ2-2, with a weak D call TRBD2 (5 bases). Germline-derived CDR1 and CDR2 are SGHVS and FNYEAQ. V was clipped by 1 base and J by 5 bases, with 8 bases between them. CDR3 length: 14 amino acids. CDR3 coding DNA: TGTGCCAGCAGCTTAGGGGAGCCGACCGGGGAGCTGTTTTTT. Its translation is CASSLGEPTGELFF. Together with reference TRBV7-6 and TRBJ2-2, the CDR3 gives the full variable domain: GAGVSQSPRYKVTKRGQDVALRCDPISGHVSLYWYRQALGQGPEFLTYFNYEAQQDKSGLPNDRFSAERPEGSISTLTIQRTEQRDSAMYRCASSLGEPTGELFFGEGSRLTVL.

This clonotype was recorded at least ten times. The gene calls are TRBV9 and TRBJ2-7, with 9 bases identical to TRBD1. The CDR3 contains 16 residues. Germline loops: CDR1 SGDLS, CDR2 YYNGEE. V trimming: 5 bases; J trimming: 1 base; junction bases outside the gene matches: 10. The CDR3 here is CASSLNPGQGSYEQYF. The CDR3 coding sequence is TGTGCCAGCAGTCTTAACCCGGGACAGGGTTCCTACGAGCAGTACTTC.

This clonotype was seen once. This chain connects TRBV2 to TRBJ2-1; 11 nucleotides line up with TRBD2. With 3 bases clipped from V and 9 bases from J, the junction kept 7 bases outside the gene matches. The CDR3 totals 15 residues. Germline CDR1 SNHLY, CDR2 FYNNEI. The CDR3, as DNA: TGTGCCAGCAGTGACAACCTAGCGGGGGGAGGTGAGCAGTTCTTC. As protein: CASSDNLAGGGEQFF.

The chain couples TRBV2 to TRBJ1-6, with D maybe TRBD1 (5 bases). The CDR3 is made up of 14 amino acids. From germline, CDR1 is SNHLY and CDR2 FYNNEI. Trimming left V 3 bases short and J 8 bases short, with 11 bases between. In DNA, the CDR3 is TGTGCCAGCAGTGATAGGGGTCGGGATTCACCCCTCCACTTT. It translates to CASSDRGRDSPLHF.

This clonotype was detected ten times or more. The DNA for the CDR3 is TGTGCCAGCAGCTTGGGATTTTCTAGCAATCAGCCCCAGCATTTT. Its translation: CASSLGFSSNQPQHF. The rearrangement links TRBV5-6 to TRBJ1-5; D gene unclear. In germline, CDR1 is SGHDT, CDR2 YYEEEE. CDR3 length equals 15 residues. The V and J ends lost 0 bases and 0 bases respectively, with 7 bases between them. The complete variable domain, with remaining parts taken from reference TRBV5-6 and TRBJ1-5, reads DAGVTQSPTHLIKTRGQQVTLRCSPKSGHDTVSWYQQALGQGPQFIFQYYEEEERQRGNFPDRFSGHQFPNYSSELNVNALLLGDSALYLCASSLGFSSNQPQHFGDGTRLSIL.

This clonotype rates as medium-sized. The chain joins TRBV7-8 to TRBJ2-2; tentative D call: TRBD1 (6 bases). V lost 4 bases to trimming and J lost 7 bases, with 13 bases between them. The CDR3 loop spans 14 amino acids. CDR1 is SGHVS, CDR2 FQNEAQ, per germline. The CDR3 loop is CASSSNRVGGELFF. The CDR3 coding sequence is TGTGCCAGCAGCTCCAACAGGGTGGGCGGGGAGCTGTTTTTT.

This chain links TRBV15 with TRBJ1-4; 7 bases agree with TRBD1. Trimming removed 4 bases from V and 6 bases from J; junction bases left unmatched: 5. The germline gives CDR1 LNHNV, CDR2 YYDKDF (reference sequence). The CDR3 has 14 residues. The DNA for the CDR3 is TGTGCCACCAGCATACGACAGGGAGATGAAAAACTGTTTTTT. Amino acid sequence: CATSIRQGDEKLFF.

The V gene is TRBV19, the J gene TRBJ2-1; D is unresolved. Germline values: CDR1 LNHDA, CDR2 SQIVND (reference sequence). With 3 bases removed from V and 6 bases from J, the gap between germline ends came to 6 bases. This CDR3 contains 12 residues. CDR3 bases: TGTGCCAGTAGTATCGGTCCCAATGAGCAGTTCTTC. This sequence encodes CASSIGPNEQFF. The full variable domain, its missing parts supplied by reference TRBV19 and TRBJ2-1, is DGGITQSPKYLFRKEGQNVTLSCEQNLNHDAMYWYRQDPGQGLRLIYYSQIVNDFQKGDIAEGYSVSREKKESFPLTVTSAQKNPTAFYLCASSIGPNEQFFGPGTRLTVL.

There are many counts of this clonotype. The chain is built from TRBV3-1 and TRBJ2-7; D unresolved. CDR1 is LGHDT, CDR2 YNNKEL, per germline (reference sequence). Deletions cut 0 bases from V and 2 bases from J, with 2 bases between. This CDR3 comprises 12 residues. The CDR3 nucleotides read TGTGCCAGCAGCCAAGACACCTACGAGCAGTACTTC. Translating it yields CASSQDTYEQYF.

The rearrangement joins TRBV11-3 to TRBJ2-5; 10 bases are a match to TRBD2. Germline V gives CDR1 SGHNT, CDR2 YENEEA. The length of the CDR3 is 16 residues. V lost 3 bases and J lost 5; bases outside the gene matches: 9. The CDR3 DNA reads as TGTGCCAGCAGCTTCTTGGTAGCGGGGGGTAGGGAGACCCAGTACTTC. This codes for CASSFLVAGGRETQYF.

The chain combines TRBV20-1 with TRBJ1-2; D not certain. This CDR3 is built from 14 residues. The V end was cut by 3 bases, the J end by 3 bases, with 14 bases between. Germline CDR1 reads DFQATT; CDR2 reads SNEGSKA (reference sequence). The CDR3 reads CSASVSGLDYGYTF. CDR3 sequence (DNA): TGCAGTGCTAGTGTTTCGGGTCTTGACTATGGCTACACCTTC.

The rearrangement uses TRBV10-3 and TRBJ2-2, with 16 bases that match TRBD2. Germline CDR1 and CDR2: ENHRY and SYGVKD. After removal of 7 bases from V and 4 bases from J, the junction contained 6 bases not matched to a gene. This CDR3 comprises 17 residues. CDR3 coding DNA: TGTGCCATCACACCGGGACTAGCGGGAGGGCGCACCGGGGAGCTGTTTTTT. Translated, it gives CAITPGLAGGRTGELFF.

The V call is TRBV7-2, the J call TRBJ2-1, with TRBD2 as a possible D gene (7 bases). Trimming removed 3 bases from V and 14 bases from J, with 14 bases in between. This CDR3 region has 12 residues. CDR1 and CDR2 from the germline V gene are SGHTA and FQGNSA. The CDR3 DNA sequence: TGTGCCAGCAGCTTCGAGGCGGGGGCCAAGTTCTTC. It codes for CASSFEAGAKFF.

The V gene is TRBV10-3, the J gene TRBJ2-2, with D perhaps TRBD1 (6 bases). V was cut by 2 bases and J by 8 bases, with 15 bases left in between. The germline CDR1 and CDR2 sequences are ENHRY and SYGVKD. The length of the CDR3 is 15 residues. CDR3 protein: CAISEGGHQLGELFF. Here the CDR3 DNA reads TGTGCCATCAGTGAGGGGGGACACCAACTAGGGGAGCTGTTTTTT.

As for this clonotype: A read error is possible here, since a much larger clone lies one base away. The chain carries TRBV3-1 and TRBJ1-3; D is unclear. The CDR3 spans 13 residues. Germline values: CDR1 LGHDT, CDR2 YNNKEL (reference sequence). Trimming stripped 4 bases from V and 0 bases from J, with 4 bases between. The CDR3 region is CASSRVSGNTIYF. CDR3 DNA sequence: TGTGCCAGCAGCCGGGTCTCTGGAAACACCATATATTTT.

This clonotype has a count of ten or more. CDR3 protein: CASSYSSVGNQPQHF. As DNA, the CDR3 is TGTGCCAGCAGTTACTCGTCCGTGGGGAATCAGCCCCAGCATTTT. This chain connects TRBV6-5 to TRBJ1-5; D unresolved. Between the trimmed V and J ends, which lost 0 bases and 4 bases, there was a span of 10 bases. The CDR3 loop spans 15 amino acids. The germline V gene encodes CDR1 MNHEY and CDR2 SVGAGI.

The V call is TRBV15, the J call TRBJ2-7; TRBD2 might be the D (6 bases). Trimming took 5 bases from V and 6 from J, leaving 14 bases between them. The CDR3 totals 13 residues. Germline CDR1 LNHNV, CDR2 YYDKDF (reference sequence). CDR3 sequence: CATSGGFQGEQYF. Here the CDR3 DNA reads TGTGCCACCAGCGGGGGGTTTCAAGGCGAGCAGTACTTC. Based on the CDR3 plus reference TRBV15 and TRBJ2-7, the full variable domain is DAMVIQNPRYQVTQFGKPVTLSCSQTLNHNVMYWYQQKSSQAPKLLFHYYDKDFNNEADTPDNFQSRRPNTSFCFLDIRSPGLGDTAMYLCATSGGFQGEQYFGPGTRLTVT.

The genes are TRBV7-9 and TRBJ1-5; the D is unclear. V lost 1 base and J lost 6, with 7 bases in between. The CDR3 contains 13 residues. Germline loops: CDR1 SEHNR, CDR2 FQNEAQ (reference sequence). The CDR3 loop is CASSLGQSQPQHF. In nucleotides, the CDR3 is TGTGCCAGCAGCTTAGGCCAGAGTCAGCCCCAGCATTTT.

The gene calls are TRBV7-8 and TRBJ1-6; no clear D. This CDR3 region has 15 residues. Per germline, CDR1 SGHVS and CDR2 FQNEAQ. The germline V and J ends were trimmed by 5 bases and 7 bases, with 15 bases remaining between them. The CDR3 sequence: CASSTGSVGNSPLHF. The CDR3 DNA reads TGTGCCAGCAGCACCGGGAGCGTGGGAAATTCACCCCTCCACTTT.

The chain joins TRBV7-6 to TRBJ1-1; possible D gene TRBD1, 5 bases. The ends were cut back, 5 bases at V and 4 bases at J, with 17 bases in the middle. Germline values: CDR1 SGHVS, CDR2 FNYEAQ. CDR3 length equals 15 residues. The CDR3 region has the DNA TGTGCCAGCAGCCCCTCCACAAGGGGCGGCACTGAAGCTTTCTTT. This codes for CASSPSTRGGTEAFF.

By frequency in the sample, this clonotype is medium-sized. The chain uses TRBV10-3 and TRBJ1-4; no definite D call. V was trimmed by 4 bases and J by 7 bases, leaving 10 bases between them. The CDR3 totals 13 residues. Germline V lookup: CDR1 ENHRY, CDR2 SYGVKD. This chain's CDR3 is CAISGVYGEKLFF. The CDR3 region has the DNA TGTGCCATCAGTGGAGTTTATGGTGAAAAACTGTTTTTT.

This chain links TRBV5-1 with TRBJ2-1; maybe TRBD1 (7 bases). Germline CDR1 and CDR2: SGHRS and YFSETQ. V shed 4 bases and J shed 6 bases, with 14 bases lying between them. CDR3 length equals 14 residues. CDR3 region: CASSGGTASNEQFF. The CDR3, as DNA: TGCGCCAGCAGCGGAGGGACAGCCTCCAATGAGCAGTTCTTC. Complete variable domain (other parts from reference TRBV5-1 and TRBJ2-1): KAGVTQTPRYLIKTRGQQVTLSCSPISGHRSVSWYQQTPGQGLQFLFEYFSETQRNKGNFPGRFSGRQFSNSRSEMNVSTLELGDSALYLCASSGGTASNEQFFGPGTRLTVL.

This clonotype was seen ten or more times. The chain employs TRBV2 and TRBJ2-1; D may be TRBD1 or TRBD2 (5 bases each). Deletions cut 4 bases from V and 7 bases from J, with 14 bases between. The germline V gene has CDR1 SNHLY and CDR2 FYNNEI. CDR3 length equals 14 residues. The CDR3 nucleotides read TGTGCCAGCAGTGGGTGGAGGACAAAGAATGAGCAGTTCTTC. This sequence encodes CASSGWRTKNEQFF.

The chain has TRBV10-3 and TRBJ2-7; 14 positions agree with TRBD2. V gave up 10 bases and J gave up 3 bases; unmatched junction bases: 2. The CDR3 totals 13 residues. From germline, CDR1 is ENHRY and CDR2 SYGVKD. The CDR3 DNA reads TGTGCCACCGGGACTAGCGGGAGCTACGAGCAGTACTTC. This translates into CATGTSGSYEQYF.

J is TRBJ1-6 and V is TRBV7-9; 7 bases agree with TRBD1. Germline V gene lookup returns CDR1 SEHNR and CDR2 FQNEAQ (reference sequence). J was trimmed by 5 bases and V by 4 bases; bases with no gene match: 8. The CDR3 totals 16 residues. CDR3 nucleotide sequence: TGTGCCAGCAGCTCCGTCTCCGGGACAGATAATTCACCCCTCCACTTT. Protein sequence: CASSSVSGTDNSPLHF.